The T cell receptor beta chain described here comes from a study of blood T cell repertoires in COVID-19. Study context: Spain, Italy and the United States supplied samples that represented acute and convalescent COVID-19.

This clone was recorded only once. The germline V and J ends were trimmed by 5 bases and 7 bases, with 15 bases remaining between them. Germline CDR1 reads MNHEY; CDR2 reads SMNVEV (reference sequence). This CDR3 region has 15 residues. Authors' analysis steps: By means of reference gene primer amplification, nucleated cell counts were estimated. The method was immunoSEQ multiplex PCR; TCRdb's version includes in-frame clones alone and lacks a portion of them. That table gives V, J and clone size, and the DNA gave D and trimming. Here the sample spans roughly 200,000 clones, over 70% being singletons.

This TCR derives from a man between 40 and 49 years old with active or convalescent COVID-19. Sequenced: peripheral blood. This sequence joins TRBV27 and TRBJ1-6; D remains unclear. CDR3 nucleotide sequence: TGTGCCAGCAGTCTGGAGGCCGGCGGGAATTCACCCCTCCACTTT. This sequence encodes CASSLEAGGNSPLHF.